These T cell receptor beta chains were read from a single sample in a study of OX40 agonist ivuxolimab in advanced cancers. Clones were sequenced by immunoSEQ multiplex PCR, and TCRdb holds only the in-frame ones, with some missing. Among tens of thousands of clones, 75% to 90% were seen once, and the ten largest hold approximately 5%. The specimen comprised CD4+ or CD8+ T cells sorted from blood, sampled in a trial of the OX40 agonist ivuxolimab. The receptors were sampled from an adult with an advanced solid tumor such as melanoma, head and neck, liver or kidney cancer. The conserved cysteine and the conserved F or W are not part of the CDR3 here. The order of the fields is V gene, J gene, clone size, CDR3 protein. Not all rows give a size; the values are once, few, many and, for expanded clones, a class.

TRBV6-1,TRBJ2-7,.,ASSGGGLESEQY
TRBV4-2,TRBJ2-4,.,ASSQEKTVAKNIQY
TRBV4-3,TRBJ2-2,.,ASSQGPNTGELF
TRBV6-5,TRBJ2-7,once,ASSPRLAAIAAQY
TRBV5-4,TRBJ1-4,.,ASSIQNIWGNEKLF
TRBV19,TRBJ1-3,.,ASSTGVTGNTIY
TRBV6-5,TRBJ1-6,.,ASRFGDSNSPLH
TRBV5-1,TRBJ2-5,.,ASSLEGGGGTQY
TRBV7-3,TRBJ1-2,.,ASSLTREDYGYT
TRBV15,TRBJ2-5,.,ATSQGGETQY
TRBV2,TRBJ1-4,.,ASQRQGGIGEKLF
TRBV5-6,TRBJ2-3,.,ASRERGATDTQY
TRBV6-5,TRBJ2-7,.,ASSKAGTDTYEQY
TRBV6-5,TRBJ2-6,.,ASSPAGSGANVLT
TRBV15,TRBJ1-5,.,ATSRDRQGNQPQH
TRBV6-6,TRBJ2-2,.,ASSFGTGELF
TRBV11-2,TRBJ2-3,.,ASRFLPGQAFTDTQY
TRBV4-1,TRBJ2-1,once,ASSLGQGAKNEQF
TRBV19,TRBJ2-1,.,ASSSLQGPPYNEQF
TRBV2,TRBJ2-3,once,ASSYWFGVKITDTQY
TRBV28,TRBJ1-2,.,ASGRTFQGSHGYT
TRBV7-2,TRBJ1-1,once,ASSSQRYTEAF
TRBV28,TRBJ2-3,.,AISKSGLTDTQY
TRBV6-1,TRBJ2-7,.,ASSPDNYEQY
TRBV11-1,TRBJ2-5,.,ASRSSGSPRETQY
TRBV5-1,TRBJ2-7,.,ASMGGTGVSEQY
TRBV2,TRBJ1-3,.,ASSEARGGPGNTIY
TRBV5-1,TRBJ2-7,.,ASSGGLQGSGEQY
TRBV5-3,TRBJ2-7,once,ARSFGPNYEQY
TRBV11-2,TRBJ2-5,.,ASSPRAQETQY
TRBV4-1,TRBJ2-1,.,ASSQVPGTILYNEQF
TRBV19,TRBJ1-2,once,ASDPGQGAISYGYT
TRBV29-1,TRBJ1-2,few,SVGTGVGYGYT
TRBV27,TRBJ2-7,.,ASTDRGYEQY
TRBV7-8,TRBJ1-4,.,ASSFGTGSEKLF
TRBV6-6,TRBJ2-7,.,ASSQGQGGYEQY
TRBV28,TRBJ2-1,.,ASNWDRDHEQF
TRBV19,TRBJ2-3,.,ASSMERKSTDTQY
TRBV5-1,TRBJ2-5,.,ASSLEGDGWETQY
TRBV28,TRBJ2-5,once,ASSGSGTSGGGETQY
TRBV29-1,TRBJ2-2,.,SVGGGAPNTGELF
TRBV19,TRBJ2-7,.,ASSPDARGWGKMREQY
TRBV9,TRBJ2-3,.,ASSVAALRADTQY
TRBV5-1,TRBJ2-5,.,ASSLARAGGKETQY
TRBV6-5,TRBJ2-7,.,ASSFQGSGRYEQY
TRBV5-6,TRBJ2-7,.,ASSLWSTSGSFVYEQY
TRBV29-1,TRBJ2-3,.,SVASGRNADTQY
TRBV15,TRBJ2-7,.,ATSRGPDQYEQY